This T cell receptor (beta chain) was identified in a study of PD-L1 blockade in urothelial cancer. For the study at large: Beginning in about 2014, patients received atezolizumab, given as 1,200 mg intravenously every 3 weeks. Patients previously received 0 to 3 chemotherapy regimens.

Patient sample counts ranged from 1 to 8, pretreatment and on-treatment. Generated by immunoSEQ multiplex PCR, the TCRdb table keeps only in-frame clones and is missing some. The table records about 100,000 clones, approximately 86% of them present only once. J lost 5 bases, V lost 3 bases, and 14 bases had no gene match. Germline CDR1 MGHRA, CDR2 YSYEKL. This CDR3 contains 17 residues. The sequence was collected from a man over 45 with urothelial cancer. Sequencing was performed on PBMCs, taken around atezolizumab (anti-PD-L1) treatment. The chain combines TRBV4-1 with TRBJ2-5, with 8 positions matching TRBD2. CDR3 sequence: CASSHPRASGSEETQYF. The CDR3, as DNA: TGCGCCAGCAGCCACCCGAGGGCCAGCGGGAGTGAGGAGACCCAGTACTTC.